Listed below are T cell receptor beta chains from one sample, sequenced in a study of T-cell memory formation after mild COVID-19. TCRdb re-analysed the 5' RACE reads in MiXCR, keeping a single row per CDR3 protein. The table lists some 310,000 distinct CDR3 sequences, under 25% of them singletons. Sequencing was performed on PBMCs or a T cell subset sorted from them (not recorded which). The receptors originated from a man aged 18 to 29 who had mild COVID-19 (a few samples of this study predate the infection). Cell type and time point are not known. Both conserved end residues are part of each CDR3. The D gene is left open where the match is weak. Clone size is shown for a subset of rows, as once, few, many or a class of expanded clone.

V gene: TRBV5-1; J gene: TRBJ2-1; D gene: TRBD2; CDR3 length: 16; clone size: few; CDR3 protein: CASQLLTSGGYNEQFF; CDR3 DNA: TGCGCCAGCCAGTTACTTACTAGCGGGGGATACAATGAGCAGTTCTTC
V gene: TRBV10-2; J gene: TRBJ1-1; D gene: -; CDR3 length: 13; clone size: -; CDR3 protein: CASSAQGYTEAFF; CDR3 DNA: TGCGCCAGCAGTGCCCAGGGCTACACTGAAGCTTTCTTT
V gene: TRBV2; J gene: TRBJ1-2; D gene: -; CDR3 length: 15; clone size: few; CDR3 protein: CASRILPTVAYGYTF; CDR3 DNA: TGTGCCTCCCGAATCCTCCCGACAGTTGCCTATGGCTACACCTTC
V gene: TRBV5-1; J gene: TRBJ2-5; D gene: -; CDR3 length: 15; clone size: few; CDR3 protein: CASSLLGSTRETQYF; CDR3 DNA: TGCGCCAGCAGCTTGTTGGGCTCTACCCGGGAGACCCAGTACTTC
V gene: TRBV4-3; J gene: TRBJ1-1; D gene: -; CDR3 length: 20; clone size: many; CDR3 protein: CASSQDRNLRQGSRNTEAFF; CDR3 DNA: TGCGCCAGCAGCCAAGATAGGAATCTGAGGCAGGGGAGTCGGAACACTGAAGCTTTCTTT
V gene: TRBV5-1; J gene: TRBJ1-4; D gene: TRBD1; CDR3 length: 15; clone size: -; CDR3 protein: CASSDTQGAGEKLFF; CDR3 DNA: TGCGCCAGCAGCGATACACAGGGGGCAGGAGAAAAACTGTTTTTT
V gene: TRBV9; J gene: TRBJ1-1; D gene: TRBD1; CDR3 length: 16; clone size: few; CDR3 protein: CASSPWGGQMNTEAFF; CDR3 DNA: TGTGCCAGCAGCCCATGGGGGGGACAGATGAACACTGAAGCTTTCTTT
V gene: TRBV5-1; J gene: TRBJ1-3; D gene: -; CDR3 length: 12; clone size: -; CDR3 protein: CASNRAGNTIYF; CDR3 DNA: TGCGCCAGCAACAGGGCTGGAAACACCATATATTTT
V gene: TRBV5-1; J gene: TRBJ2-5; D gene: TRBD1; CDR3 length: 16; clone size: -; CDR3 protein: CASSLGDRTTQETQYF; CDR3 DNA: TGCGCCAGCAGCTTAGGGGACAGGACGACCCAAGAGACCCAGTACTTC
V gene: TRBV27; J gene: TRBJ1-1; D gene: -; CDR3 length: 14; clone size: -; CDR3 protein: CASSFGGAGTEAFF; CDR3 DNA: TGTGCCAGCAGTTTTGGGGGGGCAGGGACTGAAGCTTTCTTT
V gene: TRBV6-5; J gene: TRBJ2-5; D gene: TRBD2; CDR3 length: 16; clone size: -; CDR3 protein: CASSPAAGRGEETQYF; CDR3 DNA: TGTGCCAGCAGTCCCGCCGCCGGCCGGGGGGAAGAGACCCAGTACTTC
V gene: TRBV9; J gene: TRBJ2-5; D gene: TRBD2; CDR3 length: 16; clone size: few; CDR3 protein: CASSVGASGSQETQYF; CDR3 DNA: TGTGCCAGCAGCGTAGGGGCTAGCGGGAGCCAAGAGACCCAGTACTTC
V gene: TRBV12-5; J gene: TRBJ1-2; D gene: -; CDR3 length: 12; clone size: few; CDR3 protein: CASGSQGMGYTF; CDR3 DNA: TGTGCTAGTGGCTCTCAGGGGATGGGCTACACCTTC